This T cell receptor beta chain comes out of a study of T-cell memory formation after mild COVID-19. This clonotype has a handful of counts. From the 5' RACE reads, TCRdb called clonotypes with MiXCR, one entry per CDR3 protein. Here the sample spans around 140,000 distinct CDR3 sequences, about 5.7% being singletons. J lost 8 bases, V lost 3 bases, and 7 bases had no gene match. The CDR3 is made up of 14 amino acids. Germline CDR1 is SGHTA and CDR2 is FQGNSA. The sequencing input was PBMCs or a T cell subset sorted from them (not recorded which). The chain combines TRBV7-2 with TRBJ2-1; 7 bases are shared with TRBD1. This clonotype originated in an adult woman who had mild COVID-19 (a few samples of this study predate the infection). Cell type and time point are not known. DNA of the CDR3: TGTGCCAGCAGCTTCTATACACAGGGGCATGAGCAGTTCTTC. It specifies CASSFYTQGHEQFF.